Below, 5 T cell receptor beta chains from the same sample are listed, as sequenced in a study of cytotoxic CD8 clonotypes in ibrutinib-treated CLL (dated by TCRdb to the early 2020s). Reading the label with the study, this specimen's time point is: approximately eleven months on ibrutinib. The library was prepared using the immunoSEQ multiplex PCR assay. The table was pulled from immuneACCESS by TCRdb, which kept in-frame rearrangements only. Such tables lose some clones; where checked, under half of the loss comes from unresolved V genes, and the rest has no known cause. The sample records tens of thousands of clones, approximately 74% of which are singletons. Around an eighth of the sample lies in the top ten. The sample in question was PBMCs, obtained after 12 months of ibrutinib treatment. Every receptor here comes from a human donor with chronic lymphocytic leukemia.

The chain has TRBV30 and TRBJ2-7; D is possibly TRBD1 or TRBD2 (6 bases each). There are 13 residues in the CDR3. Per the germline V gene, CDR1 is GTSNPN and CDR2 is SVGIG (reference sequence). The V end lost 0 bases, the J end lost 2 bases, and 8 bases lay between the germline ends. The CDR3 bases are TGTGCCTGGAGTGTGGGGGGCCCCTACGAGCAGTACTTC. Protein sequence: CAWSVGGPYEQYF.

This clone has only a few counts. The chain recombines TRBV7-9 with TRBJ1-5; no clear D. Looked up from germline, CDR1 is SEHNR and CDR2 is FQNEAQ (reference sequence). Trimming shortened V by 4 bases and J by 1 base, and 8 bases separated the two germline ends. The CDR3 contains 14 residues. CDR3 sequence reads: CASSSGGSNQPQHF. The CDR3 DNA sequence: TGTGCCAGCAGCTCGGGTGGGAGCAATCAGCCCCAGCATTTT.

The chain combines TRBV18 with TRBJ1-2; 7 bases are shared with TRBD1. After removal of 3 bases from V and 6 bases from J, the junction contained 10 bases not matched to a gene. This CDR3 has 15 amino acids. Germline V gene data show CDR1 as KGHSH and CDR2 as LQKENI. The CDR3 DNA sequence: TGTGCCAGCTCACCTGCTATGGACAGGCCAGATGGCTACACCTTC. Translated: CASSPAMDRPDGYTF. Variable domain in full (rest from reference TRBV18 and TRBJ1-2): NAGVMQNPRHLVRRRGQEARLRCSPMKGHSHVYWYRQLPEEGLKFMVYLQKENIIDESGMPKERFSAEFPKEGPSILRIQQVVRGDSAAYFCASSPAMDRPDGYTFGSGTRLTVV.

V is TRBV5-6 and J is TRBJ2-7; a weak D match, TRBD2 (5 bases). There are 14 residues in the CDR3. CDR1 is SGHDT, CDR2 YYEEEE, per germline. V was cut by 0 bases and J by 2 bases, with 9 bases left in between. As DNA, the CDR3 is TGTGCCAGCAGCTTGGAAGTGGGAGCCTACGAGCAGTACTTC. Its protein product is CASSLEVGAYEQYF.

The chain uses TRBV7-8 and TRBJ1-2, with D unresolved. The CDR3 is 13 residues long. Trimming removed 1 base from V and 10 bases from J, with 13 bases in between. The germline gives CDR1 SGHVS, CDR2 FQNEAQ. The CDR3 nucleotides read TGTGCCAGCAGCTTAGTTAATCGGGCATCCTACACCTTC. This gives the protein CASSLVNRASYTF.